This TCR beta chain was sequenced during a study of CD8+ T cells in alopecia areata. Overall study: Treated patients swallowed 5 to 10 mg of oral tofacitinib twice daily. The protocol delivered tofacitinib for 6 to 18 months, then withdrew it for 6 months. The study, taken as a whole, reports: Between patients, shared TCR sequences were less clear than in mice. This was possibly due in part to HLA diversity in the patient population.

In each case, RNA was isolated and then reverse transcribed into cDNA as the sequencing template. Assay used: immunoSEQ multiplex PCR; TCRdb lists only in-frame clones, some missing. The sample lists about 210,000 clones, 64% occurring once. The J segment lost 7 bases and the V segment lost 8 bases, leaving 8 bases of the junction unmatched. CDR3 size: 14 residues. In germline, CDR1 is LNHDA, CDR2 SQIVND (reference sequence). The treatment denotes: oral pan-JAK inhibitor, 5-10 mg twice daily. In alopecia areata patients, both lesional scalp punch biopsies and peripheral blood were collected. Comments on this clone: Its cognate antigen is unknown.

The chain carries TRBV19 and TRBJ1-6, with 7 bases matching TRBD1. The sample in question was CD4+ T cells sorted from blood, obtained at week 4, from a patient treated with tofacitinib. The receptor's source is a human donor with alopecia areata. In DNA, the CDR3 is TGTGCCAGTCAAGTCGGGACAGCAAATTCACCCCTCCACTTT. Translated, it gives CASQVGTANSPLHF.